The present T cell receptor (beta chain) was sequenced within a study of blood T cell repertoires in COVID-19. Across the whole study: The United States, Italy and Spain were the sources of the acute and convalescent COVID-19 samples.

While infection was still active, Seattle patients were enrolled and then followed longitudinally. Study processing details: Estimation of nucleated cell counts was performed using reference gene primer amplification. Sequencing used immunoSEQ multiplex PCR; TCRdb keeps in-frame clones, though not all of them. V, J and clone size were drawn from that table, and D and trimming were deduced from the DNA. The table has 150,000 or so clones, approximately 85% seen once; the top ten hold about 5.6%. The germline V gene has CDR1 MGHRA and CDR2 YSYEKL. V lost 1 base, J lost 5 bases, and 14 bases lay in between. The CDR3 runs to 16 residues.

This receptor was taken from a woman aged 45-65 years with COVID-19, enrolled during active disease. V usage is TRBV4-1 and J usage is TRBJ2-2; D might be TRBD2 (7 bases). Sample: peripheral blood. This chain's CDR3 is CASSQAPGGWTGELFF. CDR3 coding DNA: TGCGCCAGCAGCCAAGCCCCGGGGGGCTGGACCGGGGAGCTGTTTTTT.